A selection of T cell receptor beta chains follows, all from one sample in a study of regulatory T cells in long-lasting Graves disease. MiXCR was run by TCRdb on the multiplex PCR reads, yielding one entry per CDR3 protein. Counted here are roughly 430,000 distinct CDR3 sequences, approximately 22% occurring once; the ten biggest clones make up roughly an eighth. The sequences come from peripheral blood mononuclear cells (PBMCs), collected when the disease was refractory, from a patient treated with antithyroid drugs. Receptors were obtained from a female donor with Graves disease. Each CDR3 is given with its conserved first and last residue. The order of the fields is CDR3 DNA, CDR3 protein, clone size, V gene, J gene, D gene. A D gene is named only where the DNA matches it firmly. Not all rows give a size; the values are once, few, many and, for expanded clones, a class.

CDR3nt: TGTGCCAGCAGCTTGTCTAACCAGGGGAATGGAAACACCATATATTTT; CDR3aa: CASSLSNQGNGNTIYF; abundance: -; v_gene: TRBV5-5; j_gene: TRBJ1-3; d_gene: -
CDR3nt: TGTGCCAGCAGCTCACCCTCCGACAGGGGGCATGAGCAGTACTTC; CDR3aa: CASSSPSDRGHEQYF; abundance: many; v_gene: TRBV7-9; j_gene: TRBJ2-7; d_gene: TRBD1
CDR3nt: TGTGCCAGCAGTTTGTCCTCAACTACGCAGTATTTT; CDR3aa: CASSLSSTTQYF; abundance: few; v_gene: TRBV28; j_gene: TRBJ2-3; d_gene: -
CDR3nt: TGTGCCAGCAGTGACTACGAGGGAAATGGCTACACCTTC; CDR3aa: CASSDYEGNGYTF; abundance: many; v_gene: TRBV25-1; j_gene: TRBJ1-2; d_gene: -
CDR3nt: TGCGGAGTCCTCGGGGGCTCCTACGAGCAGTACTTC; CDR3aa: CGVLGGSYEQYF; abundance: many; v_gene: TRBV29-1; j_gene: TRBJ2-7; d_gene: -
CDR3nt: TGTGCCTGGAGTGGGACAGGAAATGAGCAGTACTTC; CDR3aa: CAWSGTGNEQYF; abundance: many; v_gene: TRBV30; j_gene: TRBJ2-7; d_gene: TRBD1
CDR3nt: TGTGCCAGTAGCAATCCCGGGACTAGCGGGAGTCGAAAGGTTCACGGGGAGCTGTTTTTT; CDR3aa: CASSNPGTSGSRKVHGELFF; abundance: -; v_gene: TRBV19; j_gene: TRBJ2-2; d_gene: TRBD2
CDR3nt: TGCGCCAGCAGCCGGGACCCAAGCTATGGCTACACCTTC; CDR3aa: CASSRDPSYGYTF; abundance: -; v_gene: TRBV5-1; j_gene: TRBJ1-2; d_gene: -
CDR3nt: TGTGCCAGCAGCCCCGAATGGCCGGGGGAGACTGAAGCTTTCTTT; CDR3aa: CASSPEWPGETEAFF; abundance: -; v_gene: TRBV3-1; j_gene: TRBJ1-1; d_gene: -
CDR3nt: TGTGCCAGCAGTGAAGAACTAGTCGGCGGTGAGCAGTTCTTC; CDR3aa: CASSEELVGGEQFF; abundance: -; v_gene: TRBV2; j_gene: TRBJ2-1; d_gene: -
CDR3nt: TGTGCCAGCAGTTACATGCGGGAGACTCCCAAAAACATTCAGTACTTC; CDR3aa: CASSYMRETPKNIQYF; abundance: few; v_gene: TRBV6-5; j_gene: TRBJ2-4; d_gene: TRBD2
CDR3nt: TGCAGTGCTAGGTCGACGGGATCGGATGGCTACACCTTC; CDR3aa: CSARSTGSDGYTF; abundance: many; v_gene: TRBV20-1; j_gene: TRBJ1-2; d_gene: -
CDR3nt: TGCAGCGCCGGGACAAAAGAGACCCAGTACTTC; CDR3aa: CSAGTKETQYF; abundance: many; v_gene: TRBV29-1; j_gene: TRBJ2-5; d_gene: -
CDR3nt: TGTGCCAGCAGCCGGGGACAGGGGGTCCCCTACGAGCAGTACTTC; CDR3aa: CASSRGQGVPYEQYF; abundance: many; v_gene: TRBV28; j_gene: TRBJ2-7; d_gene: TRBD1
CDR3nt: TGTGCCAGCATACTAGCGGGAGAAGAGACCCAGTACTTC; CDR3aa: CASILAGEETQYF; abundance: many; v_gene: TRBV3-1; j_gene: TRBJ2-5; d_gene: TRBD2
CDR3nt: TGTGTCAGCAGCTTAGCCTTCCGGGACAGGACTTACAATGAGCAGTTCTTC; CDR3aa: CVSSLAFRDRTYNEQFF; abundance: few; v_gene: TRBV7-8; j_gene: TRBJ2-1; d_gene: TRBD1
CDR3nt: TGTGCCAGCAGTCATCCGGGACAGCTCGAGCAGTACTTC; CDR3aa: CASSHPGQLEQYF; abundance: few; v_gene: TRBV27; j_gene: TRBJ2-7; d_gene: TRBD1
CDR3nt: TGTGCCAGCAGCTTAGAACAGAACACTGAAGCTTTCTTT; CDR3aa: CASSLEQNTEAFF; abundance: many; v_gene: TRBV11-1; j_gene: TRBJ1-1; d_gene: -
CDR3nt: TGTGCCAGCAGCTTAAGGGCAGGGAGAACTGAAGCTTTCTTT; CDR3aa: CASSLRAGRTEAFF; abundance: -; v_gene: TRBV11-2; j_gene: TRBJ1-1; d_gene: -
CDR3nt: TGTGCCAGCATCCTGGGGGCAGCTATAAACACCGGGGAGCTGTTTTTT; CDR3aa: CASILGAAINTGELFF; abundance: few; v_gene: TRBV12-3/TRBV12-4; j_gene: TRBJ2-2; d_gene: -
CDR3nt: TGTGCCATCAGTGATAGCTCACTGGCTTCTGGAAACACCATATATTTT; CDR3aa: CAISDSSLASGNTIYF; abundance: -; v_gene: TRBV10-3; j_gene: TRBJ1-3; d_gene: -
CDR3nt: TGTGCCAGCAGCTATTACACCTCGAACACCGGGGAGCTGTTTTTT; CDR3aa: CASSYYTSNTGELFF; abundance: -; v_gene: TRBV5-5; j_gene: TRBJ2-2; d_gene: -
CDR3nt: TGTGCCAGCAGCCCCTCGGACAGGGCCGCTTTCTTT; CDR3aa: CASSPSDRAAFF; abundance: many; v_gene: TRBV3-1; j_gene: TRBJ1-1; d_gene: TRBD1
CDR3nt: TGTGCCAGCAGCGTAGAGAGCGGCCAAGAGACCCAGTACTTC; CDR3aa: CASSVESGQETQYF; abundance: many; v_gene: TRBV9; j_gene: TRBJ2-5; d_gene: -
CDR3nt: TGTGCCAGCAGTCGATCACTAGTTCGGTGTCAATACCAAGAGACCCAGTACTTC; CDR3aa: CASSRSLVRCQYQETQYF; abundance: many; v_gene: TRBV6-7; j_gene: TRBJ2-5; d_gene: -
CDR3nt: TGTGCCAGCACTGGGACTACGGACACCGGGGAGCTGTTTTTT; CDR3aa: CASTGTTDTGELFF; abundance: -; v_gene: TRBV6-1; j_gene: TRBJ2-2; d_gene: TRBD2
CDR3nt: TGTGCCAGCAATCCGGGTAGGGGGCTAAATGAAAAACTGTTTTTT; CDR3aa: CASNPGRGLNEKLFF; abundance: many; v_gene: TRBV12-3/TRBV12-4; j_gene: TRBJ1-4; d_gene: TRBD1
CDR3nt: TGTGCCAGTAGTACGGAGGGAGGGAGGAACACTGAAGCTTTCTTT; CDR3aa: CASSTEGGRNTEAFF; abundance: -; v_gene: TRBV19; j_gene: TRBJ1-1; d_gene: -
CDR3nt: TGTGCCAGCAGCCGAAGAAGGGGAGGGGCGAGAGAGACCCAGTACTTC; CDR3aa: CASSRRRGGARETQYF; abundance: many; v_gene: TRBV7-9; j_gene: TRBJ2-5; d_gene: TRBD2
CDR3nt: TGTGCCAGCAGTCCCCCAGGGGGGGTGATTAAAGATACGCAGTATTTT; CDR3aa: CASSPPGGVIKDTQYF; abundance: -; v_gene: TRBV2; j_gene: TRBJ2-3; d_gene: -
CDR3nt: TGCAGTGCTAGAGATCTGCAGGGGTCGATAGTTGAGCAGTACTTC; CDR3aa: CSARDLQGSIVEQYF; abundance: few; v_gene: TRBV20-1; j_gene: TRBJ2-7; d_gene: -
CDR3nt: TGCGCCAGCAGCTTAGACGCGGGCAATAATTCACCCCTCCACTTT; CDR3aa: CASSLDAGNNSPLHF; abundance: -; v_gene: TRBV5-1; j_gene: TRBJ1-6; d_gene: -
CDR3nt: TGTGCCAGCAGACCAACTTGGGGGGGAGCCACAGATACGCAGTATTTT; CDR3aa: CASRPTWGGATDTQYF; abundance: -; v_gene: TRBV28; j_gene: TRBJ2-3; d_gene: TRBD2
CDR3nt: TGCAGTGCTTACGGCCACTTGGAGGTCAACGAGCAGTACTTC; CDR3aa: CSAYGHLEVNEQYF; abundance: many; v_gene: TRBV20-1; j_gene: TRBJ2-7; d_gene: -
CDR3nt: TGCAGTGCCCTAATTAGCCTGGGGGCGGGATCTAACTATGGCTACACCTTC; CDR3aa: CSALISLGAGSNYGYTF; abundance: many; v_gene: TRBV20-1; j_gene: TRBJ1-2; d_gene: -
CDR3nt: TGCGCCAGCTCGCCCGGGACTTTCTACAATGAGCAGTTCTTC; CDR3aa: CASSPGTFYNEQFF; abundance: once; v_gene: TRBV5-1; j_gene: TRBJ2-1; d_gene: -
CDR3nt: TGTGCCAGCAGTTCCGTCATAGGTGGAAACACCATATATTTT; CDR3aa: CASSSVIGGNTIYF; abundance: -; v_gene: TRBV6-2/TRBV6-3; j_gene: TRBJ1-3; d_gene: -
CDR3nt: TGCAGTGCTAGAGGGACTAGCGGATACACCGGGGAGCTGTTTTTT; CDR3aa: CSARGTSGYTGELFF; abundance: few; v_gene: TRBV20-1; j_gene: TRBJ2-2; d_gene: TRBD2
CDR3nt: TGTGCCAGCAAACAAGAAGCAGTAGTAGGTTCACCCCTCCACTTT; CDR3aa: CASKQEAVVGSPLHF; abundance: many; v_gene: TRBV6-1; j_gene: TRBJ1-6; d_gene: -
CDR3nt: TGTGCCATCAGCTACGGCCAGGGGGCCAGCGGGGAGCTGTTTTTT; CDR3aa: CAISYGQGASGELFF; abundance: -; v_gene: TRBV10-3; j_gene: TRBJ2-2; d_gene: TRBD1
CDR3nt: TGTGCCAGCAGTTTTGGGGACAGATTCTTGACTGAAGCTTTCTTT; CDR3aa: CASSFGDRFLTEAFF; abundance: few; v_gene: TRBV28; j_gene: TRBJ1-1; d_gene: TRBD1
CDR3nt: TGTGCCAGCAGCTTGCAAGTTCGACAGTCGAACACCGGGGAGCTGTTTTTT; CDR3aa: CASSLQVRQSNTGELFF; abundance: few; v_gene: TRBV5-6; j_gene: TRBJ2-2; d_gene: -
CDR3nt: TGTGCCAGCAGTTTACGGGGGAGAGGCTACACCTTC; CDR3aa: CASSLRGRGYTF; abundance: many; v_gene: TRBV28; j_gene: TRBJ1-2; d_gene: -
CDR3nt: TGTGCCAGCAGCTCGCCCACAAATACGCAGTATTTT; CDR3aa: CASSSPTNTQYF; abundance: -; v_gene: TRBV5-4; j_gene: TRBJ2-3; d_gene: -
CDR3nt: TGTGCCAGCAGTGAATTTCCCGGACCGCAGGCGGGCGAGCAGTACTTC; CDR3aa: CASSEFPGPQAGEQYF; abundance: many; v_gene: TRBV6-1; j_gene: TRBJ2-7; d_gene: -
CDR3nt: TGTGCCAGCAGTTACTCAGACAGGGAATCTGGAAACACCATATATTTT; CDR3aa: CASSYSDRESGNTIYF; abundance: -; v_gene: TRBV6-2/TRBV6-3; j_gene: TRBJ1-3; d_gene: TRBD1
CDR3nt: TGTGCCACCTCCCCACTAGCGGGAAAGAAAGAGACCCAGTACTTC; CDR3aa: CATSPLAGKKETQYF; abundance: many; v_gene: TRBV28; j_gene: TRBJ2-5; d_gene: TRBD2
CDR3nt: TGTGCCATCAGGACGTCTATGGGTTCCGAGCAGTACTTC; CDR3aa: CAIRTSMGSEQYF; abundance: -; v_gene: TRBV10-3; j_gene: TRBJ2-7; d_gene: -
CDR3nt: TGTGCCAGCAGCCAAGGTCGGACGCACAATGAGCAGTTCTTC; CDR3aa: CASSQGRTHNEQFF; abundance: -; v_gene: TRBV3-1; j_gene: TRBJ2-1; d_gene: -
CDR3nt: TGTGCCAGCAGTTACGCCCGGGCCTCGAACGAGCAGTACTTC; CDR3aa: CASSYARASNEQYF; abundance: -; v_gene: TRBV6-2/TRBV6-3; j_gene: TRBJ2-7; d_gene: -
CDR3nt: TGTGCCAGCAGCCACCCCCGCGGGACAGCGAACACCGGGGAGCTGTTTTTT; CDR3aa: CASSHPRGTANTGELFF; abundance: few; v_gene: TRBV3-1; j_gene: TRBJ2-2; d_gene: -
CDR3nt: TGTGCCAGCAGCGTAGGCGGGAGGGCCGGGGAGCTGTTTTTT; CDR3aa: CASSVGGRAGELFF; abundance: -; v_gene: TRBV9; j_gene: TRBJ2-2; d_gene: TRBD2
CDR3nt: TGTGCCAGTAGTTACTCCCCAGGCTACGAGCAGTACTTC; CDR3aa: CASSYSPGYEQYF; abundance: few; v_gene: TRBV19; j_gene: TRBJ2-7; d_gene: -